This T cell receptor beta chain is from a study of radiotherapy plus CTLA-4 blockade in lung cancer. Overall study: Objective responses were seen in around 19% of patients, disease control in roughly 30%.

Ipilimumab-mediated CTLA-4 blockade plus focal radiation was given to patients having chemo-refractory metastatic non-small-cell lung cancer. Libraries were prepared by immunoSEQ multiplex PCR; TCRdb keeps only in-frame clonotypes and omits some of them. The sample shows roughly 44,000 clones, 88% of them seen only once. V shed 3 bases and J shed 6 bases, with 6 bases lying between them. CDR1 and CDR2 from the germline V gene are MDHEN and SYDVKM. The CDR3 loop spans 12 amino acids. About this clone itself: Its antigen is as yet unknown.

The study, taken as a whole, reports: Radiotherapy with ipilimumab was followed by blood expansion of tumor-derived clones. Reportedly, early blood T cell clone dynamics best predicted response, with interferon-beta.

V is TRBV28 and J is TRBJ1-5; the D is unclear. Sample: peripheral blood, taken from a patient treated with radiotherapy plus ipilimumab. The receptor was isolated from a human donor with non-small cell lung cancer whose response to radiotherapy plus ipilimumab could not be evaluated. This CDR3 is CASSFSRQPQHF. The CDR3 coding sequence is TGTGCCAGCAGTTTCTCTCGTCAGCCCCAGCATTTT.